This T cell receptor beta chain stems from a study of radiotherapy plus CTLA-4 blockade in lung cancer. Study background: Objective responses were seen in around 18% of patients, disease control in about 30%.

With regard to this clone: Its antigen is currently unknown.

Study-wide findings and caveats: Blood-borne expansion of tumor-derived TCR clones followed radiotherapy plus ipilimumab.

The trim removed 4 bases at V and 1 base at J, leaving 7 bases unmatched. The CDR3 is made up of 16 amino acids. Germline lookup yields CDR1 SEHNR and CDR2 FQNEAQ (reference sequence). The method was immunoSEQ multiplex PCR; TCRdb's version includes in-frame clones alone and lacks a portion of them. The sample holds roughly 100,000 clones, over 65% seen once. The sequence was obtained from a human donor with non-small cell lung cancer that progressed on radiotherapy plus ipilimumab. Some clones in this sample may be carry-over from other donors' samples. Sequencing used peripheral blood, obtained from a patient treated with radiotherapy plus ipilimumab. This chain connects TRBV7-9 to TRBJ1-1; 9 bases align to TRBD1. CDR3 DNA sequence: TGTGCCAGCAGCTCCTGGGACAGGGAGGCGAACACTGAAGCTTTCTTT. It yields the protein CASSSWDREANTEAFF.